This TCR beta chain was sequenced in a study of regulatory T cells in long-lasting Graves disease. Study-wide findings and caveats: Persistent cases favored TRBV28, TRBJ1-2 and TRBJ2-5.

Libraries of TCR beta came from iRepertoire HTBI primers plus Arm-PCR of CDR3 regions. TCRdb re-called the multiplex PCR reads with MiXCR, one entry per CDR3 protein. The table shows more than 300,000 distinct CDR3 sequences, with roughly 15% occurring only once. The germline gives CDR1 MNHEY, CDR2 SMNVEV (reference sequence). This CDR3 contains 15 residues. Comments on this clonotype: Its specificity is unknown. One junction end disagrees with the germline gene, perhaps due to a read error.

Time point defined: newly diagnosed GD, antithyroid drugs for less than 3 months. TCR sequences were obtained from RNA taken from PBMCs. The authors diagnosed Graves' disease using American Thyroid Association guidelines. The same sample was also used in a study of T cells in Graves' hyperthyroidism and ophthalmopathy.

The receptor comes from a woman aged 18-29 years with Graves disease. The chain links TRBV27 to TRBJ1-4; 8 bases are a match to TRBD1. The sample in question was peripheral blood mononuclear cells (PBMCs), obtained at new diagnosis, from a patient treated with antithyroid drugs. The CDR3, as DNA: TGTGCCAGCAGTCTCAACCGGGACAGGAATGAAAAACTGTTCTTT. It yields the protein CASSLNRDRNEKLFF.